The clone carrying this TCR beta chain was found once. This entry belongs to a study of blood T cell repertoires in COVID-19. CDR1 is SQVTM, CDR2 ANQGSEA, per germline. CDR3 length equals 16 residues. V was pared by 8 bases and J by 9 bases, with 14 bases of the junction left unmatched. Sequencing used immunoSEQ multiplex PCR; TCRdb keeps in-frame clones, though not all of them. The sample lists 300,000 to 500,000 clones, approximately 88% seen once, with over 0.9% in the top ten. The sequenced material came from PBMCs or T cells enriched from blood (not recorded which). The clonotype was recovered from a woman aged 25 to 45 with acute COVID-19. V is TRBV29-1 and J is TRBJ1-6, with 12 bases fitting TRBD1. The CDR3 DNA reads TGCAGCCCCGAAGGGACAGGGGGCCTTTGGGGTTCACCCCTCCACTTT. It is translated as CSPEGTGGLWGSPLHF.